Following are 20 T cell receptor beta chains from one sample sequenced in a study of blood T cells in healthy people across ages. A second about 6 to 11 cycle PCR used barcoded and J-beta primers. Via MiXCR, TCRdb re-called the 5' RACE reads, giving one row per CDR3 protein. The table has about 670,000 distinct CDR3 sequences, roughly 43% seen once. The sample comprised blood. The receptors shown here come from a man older than 75 in good health.

This clonotype was counted between two and nine times. The chain is built from TRBV4-2 and TRBJ2-7, with 11 bases lining up with TRBD1. CDR3 size: 18 residues. Germline V gives CDR1 LGHNA, CDR2 YNFKEQ. V was pared by 1 base and J by 1 base, with 9 bases of the junction left unmatched. CDR3 amino acids: CASSQVAGQGVGSYEQYF. The CDR3 DNA follows: TGTGCCAGCAGCCAAGTAGCGGGACAGGGGGTGGGGTCCTACGAGCAGTACTTC.

The chain has TRBV7-2 and TRBJ2-7; TRBD2 matches at 7 bases. This CDR3 spans 16 amino acids. V shed 6 bases and J 7 bases; nucleotides not matched to a gene: 18. Germline V gives CDR1 SGHTA, CDR2 FQGNSA. The chain's CDR3 is CASRFEIGGSYNEQYF. The CDR3 DNA sequence: TGTGCCAGCAGGTTTGAGATTGGCGGGAGTTACAATGAGCAGTACTTC.

This clonotype was seen a few times. V gene TRBV27 combines with J gene TRBJ2-7; 11 positions match TRBD2. Germline V gene data show CDR1 as MNHEY and CDR2 as SMNVEV (reference sequence). The junction had 4 bases not matched to a gene; V was cut back by 2 bases and J by 4 bases. The CDR3 has 15 amino acids. The CDR3 nucleotides read TGTGCCAGCAGTTTAACGGTAGCGGGAGGGTACGAGCAGTACTTC. This codes for CASSLTVAGGYEQYF.

The rearrangement links TRBV18 to TRBJ2-5; no clear D. CDR1 and CDR2 (germline): KGHSH, LQKENI. This CDR3 is built from 15 residues. The germline V and J ends were trimmed by 1 base and 0 bases, with 9 bases remaining between them. CDR3 coding DNA: TGTGCCAGCTCACCACTGAAACTAAACCAAGAGACCCAGTACTTC. Protein: CASSPLKLNQETQYF.

The chain couples TRBV28 to TRBJ2-7; the match to TRBD2 covers 15 bases. This CDR3 has 16 residues. Germline V gene data show CDR1 as MDHEN and CDR2 as SYDVKM. J lost 2 bases, V lost 5 bases, and 4 bases had no gene match. The CDR3 spells CASSNGLAGGPYEQYF. CDR3 DNA: TGTGCCAGCAGTAACGGACTAGCGGGAGGGCCCTACGAGCAGTACTTC.

This clonotype was detected a few times. The rearrangement links TRBV12-3 or TRBV12-4 to TRBJ1-1, with 10 bases matching TRBD1. The CDR3 has 15 residues. Germline trimming cut 8 bases from V and 5 bases from J; bases unmatched to any gene: 11. The CDR3 here is CASGPPGQGITEAFF. For the CDR3, the DNA is TGTGCCAGCGGACCCCCGGGACAGGGGATTACTGAAGCTTTCTTT.

The J gene is TRBJ2-6, the V gene TRBV24-1; TRBD1 might be the D (6 bases). V was shortened by 11 bases and J by 4 bases, with 17 bases between the two germline ends. The V gene's germline CDR1 is KGHDR and CDR2 SFDVKD. The CDR3 spans 15 residues. CDR3 residues: CAIETQGPGANVLTF. The CDR3 DNA sequence: TGTGCCATCGAGACACAGGGCCCCGGGGCCAACGTCCTGACTTTC.

The V and J genes are TRBV12-3 or TRBV12-4 and TRBJ2-1; 10 nucleotides agree with TRBD1. V dropped 5 bases and J dropped 5; count of bases not matched to a gene: 12. The CDR3 consists of 17 residues. CDR3 sequence (DNA): TGTGCCAGCAGTCCGGGACAGGGGTCGGCCCCTCACAATGAGCAGTTCTTC. Translation gives CASSPGQGSAPHNEQFF.

This clonotype was recorded once. Sequence at one end of the junction differs from germline and may be a read error. This chain uses TRBV20-1 with TRBJ2-1, with 12 bases aligning to TRBD2. Germline lookup yields CDR1 DFQATT and CDR2 SNEGSKA (reference sequence). The CDR3 has 17 amino acids. CDR3 amino acids: CGADEGLAGSSYNEQFF. CDR3 sequence (DNA): TGCGGTGCCGACGAAGGACTAGCGGGGTCCTCCTACAATGAGCAGTTCTTC.

This clonotype was seen a handful of times. J is TRBJ1-6 and V is TRBV7-2, with 8 bases matching TRBD1. V lost 5 bases to trimming and J lost 8 bases; unmatched junction nucleotides: 14. The germline CDR1 and CDR2 sequences are SGHTA and FQGNSA. The CDR3 spans 17 residues. The CDR3 region is CASSRDRGFKFYSPLHF. The CDR3 DNA reads TGTGCCAGCAGCCGTGACAGGGGTTTCAAATTCTATTCACCCCTCCACTTT.

The chain links TRBV7-6 to TRBJ2-1; TRBD1 aligns across 7 bases. The CDR3 has 14 residues. Trimming cost V 5 bases and J 5 bases; bases outside gene matches: 6. The V gene's germline CDR1 is SGHVS and CDR2 FNYEAQ. The CDR3 bases are TGTGCCAGCAGCGAACGGACAGGACACAATGAGCAGTTCTTC. Translation: CASSERTGHNEQFF.

The V call is TRBV6-6, the J call TRBJ1-5; D gene ambiguous. The CDR3 consists of 12 residues. V was cut by 7 bases and J by 5 bases, with 9 bases left in between. Germline loops: CDR1 MNHNY, CDR2 SVGAGI (reference sequence). CDR3 DNA: TGTGCCAGCAAGCAACCCGATCAGCCCCAGCATTTT. Amino acids: CASKQPDQPQHF.

The chain links TRBV6-2 or TRBV6-3 to TRBJ2-1, with 9 bases identical to TRBD1. This CDR3 region has 16 residues. Trimming took 5 bases from V and 8 from J; bases not matched to a gene: 13. CDR1 MNHEY and CDR2 SVGEGT come from the germline V gene. The CDR3 protein is CASSPSTGGALDEQFF. The DNA for the CDR3 is TGTGCCAGCAGTCCTAGTACAGGGGGCGCTTTAGATGAGCAGTTCTTC.

V is TRBV20-1 and J is TRBJ2-3; 7 positions match TRBD2. Germline V gene data show CDR1 as DFQATT and CDR2 as SNEGSKA (reference sequence). V was pared by 3 bases and J by 8 bases, with 11 bases of the junction left unmatched. CDR3 length: 14 amino acids. The CDR3 DNA follows: TGCAGTGCTAGGGAACTAGCGAAGGGACTTACGCAGTATTTT. Amino acid sequence: CSARELAKGLTQYF.

This clonotype showed up just a few times. The chain couples TRBV20-1 to TRBJ2-5; D perhaps matches TRBD2 (7 bases). In germline, CDR1 is DFQATT, CDR2 SNEGSKA (reference sequence). The germline V and J ends were trimmed by 6 bases and 2 bases, with 19 bases remaining between them. The CDR3 spans 15 residues. CDR3 nucleotides: TGCAGTGCCGCGAGGGGGGGCGCGGAGCAAGAGACCCAGTACTTC. This encodes CSAARGGAEQETQYF.

This clonotype occurred a few times. This chain uses TRBV6-5 with TRBJ2-7; possible D gene TRBD2, 6 bases. V lost 6 bases to trimming and J lost 0 bases, with 15 bases between them. The V gene's germline CDR1 is MNHEY and CDR2 SVGAGI. This CDR3 spans 15 amino acids. CDR3 nucleotide sequence: TGTGCCAGCAGGAGTGGTGGGGGGTACTCCTACGAGCAGTACTTC. Translating it yields CASRSGGGYSYEQYF.

This clonotype turned up a few times. This chain uses TRBV20-1 with TRBJ1-2, with 9 bases that match TRBD1. The CDR3 loop spans 15 amino acids. Germline V gene data show CDR1 as DFQATT and CDR2 as SNEGSKA (reference sequence). Trimming took 5 bases from V and 2 from J; bases not matched to a gene: 9. Written as DNA, the CDR3 is TGCAGTGCTCAGGACAGGGGAAGGGGAAACTATGGCTACACCTTC. Translation gives CSAQDRGRGNYGYTF.

This CDR3 is CSANRDSNQPQHF. As DNA, the CDR3 is TGCAGTGCGAATAGGGACAGCAATCAGCCCCAGCATTTT. The chain combines TRBV20-1 with TRBJ1-5; tentative D call: TRBD1 (5 bases). V was clipped by 6 bases and J by 1 base, with 10 bases between them. In germline, CDR1 is DFQATT, CDR2 SNEGSKA (reference sequence). CDR3 length: 13 residues.

This clonotype was seen ten or more times. V is TRBV7-6 and J is TRBJ2-7; maybe TRBD2 (6 bases). This CDR3 contains 14 residues. Germline lookup yields CDR1 SGHVS and CDR2 FNYEAQ. With 1 base removed from V and 6 bases from J, the gap between germline ends came to 13 bases. Here the CDR3 DNA reads TGTGCCAGCAGCTTAGGGAGGGGCGCCTTCGAGCAGTACTTC. Amino acid sequence: CASSLGRGAFEQYF.

This sequence joins TRBV7-9 and TRBJ2-1, with D possibly matching TRBD2 (7 bases). V was shortened by 3 bases and J by 13 bases, with 34 bases between the two germline ends. The CDR3 length is 19 residues. Looked up from germline, CDR1 is SEHNR and CDR2 is FQNEAQ (reference sequence). CDR3 in amino acids: CASSFPPLFAGEAGETQFF. CDR3 in DNA: TGTGCCAGCAGCTTTCCCCCCTTGTTCGCAGGGGAGGCGGGGGAGACCCAGTTCTTC.